This paragraph reports one TCR beta chain. This sample was included in a study of blood T cell repertoires in COVID-19. For the study at large: The United States, Italy and Spain provided the acute and convalescent COVID-19 samples. Sources were T cells, B-cell-depleted T cells, or PBMCs; the material itself was cDNA or gDNA.

Authors' analysis steps: Reference gene primer amplification yielded estimated nucleated cell counts. Some clones are missing from TCRdb's copy, which holds only in-frame ones; the method was immunoSEQ multiplex PCR. V and J calls and clone size are given by that table; D and trimming were obtained from the DNA. The table includes about 190,000 clones, around 91% detected once. This CDR3 is 16 amino acids long. Germline V CDR1 and CDR2: LGHNA, YNFKEQ. V gave up 2 bases and J gave up 2 bases; unmatched junction bases: 5. J is TRBJ1-1 and V is TRBV4-2; 10 nucleotides agree with TRBD1. Sequencing was performed on peripheral blood. This receptor was identified in a man in his fifties with acute or convalescent COVID-19. The CDR3 spells CASSQRQGAGNTEAFF. The CDR3 region has the DNA TGTGCCAGCAGCCAAAGACAGGGGGCTGGAAACACTGAAGCTTTCTTT.